The entry that follows covers one T cell receptor beta chain sequence. Antigen: not known. Repertoires were generated with immunoSEQ multiplex PCR, while TCRdb's copy carries only in-frame clones and drops some. The sample carries more than 15,000 clones, 60% to 80% recorded once. Using viral peptide pools, the ViraFEST assay grew out antigen-specific CD4+ T cells prior to sequencing. CD4+ T cell isolation took place after 10 days of culture. This person caught SARS-CoV-2 sometime from March to December 2020, and PCR testing confirmed the infection. The data were taken from a study of vaccination effects on CD4 cells after COVID-19. The wider study: Vaccine administered to participants consisted of two doses of either BNT162b2 or mRNA-1273. A couple of convalescent donors provided samples 16 days and one week before vaccination.

From germline, CDR1 is SGHNT and CDR2 YENEEA. The CDR3 has 15 amino acids. V lost 2 bases, J lost 2 bases, and 13 bases lay in between. Study outcomes and limitations: The study dataset contains few convalescent patients and includes no early post-infection timepoints. Pronounced clonal contraction occurred in clones induced by infection and by vaccine late after vaccination.

The rearrangement uses TRBV11-3 and TRBJ2-7; perhaps TRBD1 as D (6 bases). Sequenced material: CD4+ T cells from PBMCs cultured with SARS-CoV-2 spike peptides, taken before COVID-19 vaccination. The receptor was derived from a human donor who had a prior SARS-CoV-2 infection. CDR3 sequence reads: CASSLMGPGAYEQYF. CDR3 nucleotides: TGTGCCAGCAGCTTAATGGGTCCAGGGGCCTACGAGCAGTACTTC.